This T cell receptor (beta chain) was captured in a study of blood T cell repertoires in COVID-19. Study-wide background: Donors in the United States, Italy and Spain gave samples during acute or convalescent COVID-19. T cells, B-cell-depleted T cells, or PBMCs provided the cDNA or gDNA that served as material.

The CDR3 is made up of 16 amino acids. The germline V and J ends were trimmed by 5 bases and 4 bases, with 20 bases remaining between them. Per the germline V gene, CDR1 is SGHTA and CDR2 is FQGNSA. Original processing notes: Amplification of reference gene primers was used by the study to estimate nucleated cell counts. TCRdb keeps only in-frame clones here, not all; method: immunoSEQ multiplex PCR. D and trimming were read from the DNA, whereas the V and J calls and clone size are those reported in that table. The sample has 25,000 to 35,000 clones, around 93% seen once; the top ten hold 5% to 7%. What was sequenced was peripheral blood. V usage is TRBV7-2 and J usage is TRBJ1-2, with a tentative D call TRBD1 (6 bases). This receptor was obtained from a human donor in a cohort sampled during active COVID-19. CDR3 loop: CASSNSPGAGGYGYTF. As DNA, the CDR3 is TGTGCCAGCAGCAATAGCCCGGGGGCGGGGGGCTATGGCTACACCTTC.